Listed here is a single T cell receptor beta chain. V lost 7 bases and J 3 bases, leaving 15 bases between the germline ends. Germline V gene lookup returns CDR1 SQVTM and CDR2 ANQGSEA. This CDR3 is 13 amino acids long. The sample is drawn from a study of blood T cell repertoires in COVID-19. Here immunoSEQ multiplex PCR was the method, and the copy in TCRdb shows in-frame clones only, minus some. This table has 300,000 to 450,000 clones, roughly 86% appearing once. Source material: peripheral blood. This receptor was obtained from a woman aged 25 to 39 with COVID-19, enrolled during active disease. The chain recombines TRBV29-1 with TRBJ1-2; the D is unclear. The CDR3 nucleotides read TGCAGCGCCCGGCGGGGTTTAGACTATGGCTACACCTTC. Translated: CSARRGLDYGYTF.